A single sample is the source of the 15 T cell receptor beta chains below, sequenced in a study of CD8+ T cells in alopecia areata. This sample's treatment: oral pan-JAK inhibitor, 5-10 mg twice daily. As the sequencing template, cDNA was produced by extracting RNA and reverse transcribing it. Generated by immunoSEQ multiplex PCR, the TCRdb table keeps only in-frame clones and is missing some. Here the sample spans about 120,000 clones, 61% being singletons. The specimen was CD4+ T cells sorted from blood, collected at week 4, from a patient treated with tofacitinib. The receptors shown here come from a human donor with alopecia areata.

This chain connects TRBV30 to TRBJ2-1; D is uncertain. The germline CDR1 and CDR2 sequences are GTSNPN and SVGIG (reference sequence). The CDR3 sequence is 12 residues long. The V end was cut by 4 bases, the J end by 4 bases, with 8 bases between. CDR3 loop: CAWIPGYNEQFF. In DNA, the CDR3 is TGTGCCTGGATTCCCGGTTACAATGAGCAGTTCTTC.

The chain employs TRBV27 and TRBJ2-7; 8 bases line up with TRBD1. J lost 5 bases, V lost 10 bases, and 13 bases had no gene match. CDR1 is MNHEY, CDR2 SMNVEV, per germline (reference sequence). The length of the CDR3 is 14 residues. As DNA, the CDR3 is TGTGCCACTACGAGGTCAGGGGGCCTCGACGAGCAGTACTTC. Encoded protein: CATTRSGGLDEQYF.

This clone turned up a few times. The rearrangement uses TRBV27 and TRBJ2-6; D is uncertain. The CDR3 runs to 16 residues. Trimming cost V 4 bases and J 0 bases, with 10 bases left between them. Germline loops: CDR1 MNHEY, CDR2 SMNVEV (reference sequence). For the CDR3, the DNA is TGTGCCAGCAGTTCCCCTCTACTCTCTGGGGCCAACGTCCTGACTTTC. Translated, it gives CASSSPLLSGANVLTF. The full variable domain, its missing parts supplied by reference TRBV27 and TRBJ2-6, is EAQVTQNPRYLITVTGKKLTVTCSQNMNHEYMSWYRQDPGLGLRQIYYSMNVEVTDKGDVPEGYKVSRKEKRNFPLILESPSPNQTSLYFCASSSPLLSGANVLTFGAGSRLTVL.

This clone was counted a few times. V usage is TRBV30 and J usage is TRBJ2-7; weak D call: TRBD2 (5 bases). Trimming removed 0 bases at V and 6 bases at J, with 15 bases between. This CDR3 contains 14 residues. The germline V gene encodes CDR1 GTSNPN and CDR2 SVGIG (reference sequence). The CDR3, as DNA: TGTGCCTGGAGTGTGTTCGGGGTGGGTCGCGAGCAGTACTTC. Translating gives CAWSVFGVGREQYF.

The rearrangement joins TRBV2 to TRBJ1-1; D not certain. The V gene's germline CDR1 is SNHLY and CDR2 FYNNEI. This CDR3 has 13 residues. Trimming removed 4 bases from V and 7 bases from J, with 13 bases in between. The CDR3 DNA sequence: TGTGCCAGCAGTGTAAAACTATCAAGTGAAGCTTTCTTT. It encodes CASSVKLSSEAFF.

The chain combines TRBV29-1 with TRBJ1-2, with D perhaps matching TRBD1 (6 bases). Germline V gene sequence: CDR1 SQVTM, CDR2 ANQGSEA. CDR3 length equals 12 residues. V was shortened by 5 bases and J by 6 bases, with 13 bases between the two germline ends. CDR3 sequence: CSVKPGGDGYTF. For the CDR3, the DNA is TGCAGCGTTAAACCTGGGGGCGATGGCTACACCTTC. Variable domain in full (rest from reference TRBV29-1 and TRBJ1-2): SAVISQKPSRDICQRGTSLTIQCQVDSQVTMMFWYRQQPGQSLTLIATANQGSEATYESGFVIDKFPISRPNLTFSTLTVSNMSPEDSSIYLCSVKPGGDGYTFGSGTRLTVV.

The V gene is TRBV7-2, the J gene TRBJ2-1; no clear D. The CDR3 runs 11 residues. Trimming stripped 3 bases from V and 5 bases from J, with 2 bases between. Germline CDR1 SGHTA, CDR2 FQGNSA. CDR3 sequence (DNA): TGTGCCAGCAGCTTGAACAATGAGCAGTTCTTC. Its translation is CASSLNNEQFF.

The chain uses TRBV15 and TRBJ2-7; D might be TRBD2 (6 bases). The germline V gene has CDR1 LNHNV and CDR2 YYDKDF (reference sequence). The CDR3 totals 14 residues. V was trimmed by 0 bases and J by 3 bases, leaving 9 bases between them. The CDR3: CATSRETSFYEQYF. CDR3 bases: TGTGCCACCAGCAGAGAGACTAGTTTCTACGAGCAGTACTTC.

This chain links TRBV28 with TRBJ2-1; possible D gene TRBD2, 6 bases. The germline gives CDR1 MDHEN, CDR2 SYDVKM. The CDR3 runs to 15 residues. The ends were cut back, 1 base at V and 6 bases at J, with 13 bases in the middle. CDR3 in amino acids: CASSLSDPGVNEQFF. The CDR3 DNA follows: TGTGCCAGCAGTTTATCCGATCCGGGGGTCAATGAGCAGTTCTTC.

This clone was found a few times. This chain links TRBV14 with TRBJ1-4; 9 bases line up with TRBD1. CDR1 SGHDN and CDR2 FVKESK come from the germline V gene. V lost 3 bases to trimming and J lost 6 bases; unmatched junction nucleotides: 5. CDR3 length equals 15 residues. The CDR3 DNA is TGTGCCAGCAGCCACGGACAGGGGAGATATGAAAAACTGTTTTTT. Translating gives CASSHGQGRYEKLFF.

The table lists this clone with a count of one. This rearrangement joins TRBV5-6 to TRBJ2-5; D unclear. The V end was cut by 0 bases, the J end by 3 bases, with 12 bases between. CDR1 and CDR2 from the germline V gene are SGHDT and YYEEEE. This CDR3 has 15 amino acids. In nucleotides, the CDR3 is TGTGCCAGCAGCTTGGGTCCAGCACCAAAAGAGACCCAGTACTTC. As protein: CASSLGPAPKETQYF.

This clone was seen a few times. The V call is TRBV15, the J call TRBJ1-2; maybe TRBD1 (5 bases). This CDR3 has 13 amino acids. The germline V gene encodes CDR1 LNHNV and CDR2 YYDKDF (reference sequence). The V end was cut by 0 bases, the J end by 6 bases, with 8 bases between. The CDR3 DNA reads as TGTGCCACCAGCAGAGATGTCAGGGATGGCTACACCTTC. Translating it yields CATSRDVRDGYTF.

This clone was counted between two and nine times. This rearrangement joins TRBV11-1 to TRBJ2-3, with D perhaps given as TRBD1 or TRBD2 (5 bases each). Trimming removed 5 bases at V and 4 bases at J, with 19 bases between. This CDR3 contains 16 residues. Per the germline V gene, CDR1 is SGHAT and CDR2 is FQDESV (reference sequence). This CDR3 reads CASSPSRQRRPDTQYF. The DNA for the CDR3 is TGTGCCAGCAGCCCGAGCCGACAGCGGAGGCCAGATACGCAGTATTTT.

This clone was observed a handful of times. The rearrangement links TRBV18 to TRBJ2-1; D tentatively reads TRBD1 or TRBD2 (5 bases each). The CDR3 length is 14 residues. Trimming pared 3 bases from V and 4 bases from J, leaving 10 bases between. Germline V gene data show CDR1 as KGHSH and CDR2 as LQKENI. The CDR3 protein is CASSPSWGYNEQFF. In DNA, the CDR3 is TGTGCCAGCTCACCCTCTTGGGGGTACAATGAGCAGTTCTTC.

On this clone: One end of the junction is discordant with germline, which a read error may explain. This chain joins TRBV13 and TRBJ2-7; D might be TRBD2 (6 bases). CDR1 is PRHDT and CDR2 is FYEKMQ in the germline V gene (reference sequence). CDR3 size: 13 residues. For the CDR3, the DNA is TGTGCCAGCGGAGCGGCGGGGTCCTTCGAGCAGTACTTC. Translating gives CASGAAGSFEQYF.